The clone carrying this T cell receptor beta chain came up a few times. The study reverse transcribed the entire isolated RNA, so it sequenced expressed TCRB transcripts. Naive, central memory and regulatory T cell samples came to a mean of approximately 3.6 million reads. The data were produced by immunoSEQ multiplex PCR, yet TCRdb's version contains in-frame clones alone and is incomplete. The repertoire holds 860,000 or so clones, with 15% to 20% as singletons. Between the trimmed V and J ends, which lost 2 bases and 3 bases, there was a span of 7 bases. This CDR3 region has 13 residues. Germline CDR1 and CDR2: SGHTA and FQGTGA. The sample originates from a study of beta chain features in type 1 diabetes. Study in general: Summed over all samples, the examined sorted cells came to roughly 110 million.

The sequence was collected from a woman aged 18-29 years in good health. The sequenced sample consisted of naive CD4+ T cells from blood. The J gene is TRBJ1-1, the V gene TRBV7-3; no reliable D call. Here the CDR3 reads CASSLWSHTEAFF. As DNA, the CDR3 is TGTGCCAGCAGCTTATGGTCCCACACTGAAGCTTTCTTT.